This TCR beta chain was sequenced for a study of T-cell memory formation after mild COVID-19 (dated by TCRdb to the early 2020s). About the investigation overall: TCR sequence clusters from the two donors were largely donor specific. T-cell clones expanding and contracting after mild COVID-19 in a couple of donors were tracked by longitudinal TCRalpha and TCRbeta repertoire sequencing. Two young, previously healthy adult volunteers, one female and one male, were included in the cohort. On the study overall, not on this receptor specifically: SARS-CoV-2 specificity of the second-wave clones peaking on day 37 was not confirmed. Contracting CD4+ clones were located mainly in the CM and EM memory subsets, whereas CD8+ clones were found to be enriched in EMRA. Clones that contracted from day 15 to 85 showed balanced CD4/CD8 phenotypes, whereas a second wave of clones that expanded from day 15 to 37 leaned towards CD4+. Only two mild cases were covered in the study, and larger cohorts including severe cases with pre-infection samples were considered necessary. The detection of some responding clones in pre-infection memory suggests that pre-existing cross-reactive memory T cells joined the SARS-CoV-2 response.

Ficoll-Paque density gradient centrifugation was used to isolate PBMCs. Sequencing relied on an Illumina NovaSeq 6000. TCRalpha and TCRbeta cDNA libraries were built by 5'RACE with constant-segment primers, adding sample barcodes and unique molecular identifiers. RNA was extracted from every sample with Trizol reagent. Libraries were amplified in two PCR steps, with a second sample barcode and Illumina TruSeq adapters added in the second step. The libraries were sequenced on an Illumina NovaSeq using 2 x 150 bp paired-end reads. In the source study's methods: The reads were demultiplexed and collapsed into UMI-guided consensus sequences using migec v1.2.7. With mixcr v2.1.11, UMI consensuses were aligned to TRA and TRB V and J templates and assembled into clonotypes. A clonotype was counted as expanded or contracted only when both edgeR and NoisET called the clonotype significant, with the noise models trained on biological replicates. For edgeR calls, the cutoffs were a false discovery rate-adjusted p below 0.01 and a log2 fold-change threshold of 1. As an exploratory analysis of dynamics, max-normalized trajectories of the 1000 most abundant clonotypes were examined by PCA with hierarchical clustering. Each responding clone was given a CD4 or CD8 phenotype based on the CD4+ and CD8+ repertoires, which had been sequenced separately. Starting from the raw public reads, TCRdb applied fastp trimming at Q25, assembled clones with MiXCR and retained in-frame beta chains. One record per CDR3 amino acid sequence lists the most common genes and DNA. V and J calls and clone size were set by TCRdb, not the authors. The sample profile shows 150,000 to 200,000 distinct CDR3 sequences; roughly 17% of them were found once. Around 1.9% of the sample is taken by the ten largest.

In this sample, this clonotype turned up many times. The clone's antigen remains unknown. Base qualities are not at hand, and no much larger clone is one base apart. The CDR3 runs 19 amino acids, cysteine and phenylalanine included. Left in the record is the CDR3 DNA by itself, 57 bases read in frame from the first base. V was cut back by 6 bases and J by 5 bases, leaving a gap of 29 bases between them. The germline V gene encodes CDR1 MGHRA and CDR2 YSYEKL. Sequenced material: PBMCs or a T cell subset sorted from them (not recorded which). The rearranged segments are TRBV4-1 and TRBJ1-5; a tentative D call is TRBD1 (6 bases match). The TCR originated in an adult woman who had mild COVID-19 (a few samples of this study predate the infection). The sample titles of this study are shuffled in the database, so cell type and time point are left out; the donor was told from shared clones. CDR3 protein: CASSTEPRMPGDGDQPQHF. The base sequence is TGCGCCAGCAGTACAGAGCCAAGGATGCCAGGGGATGGGGATCAGCCCCAGCATTTT.